This TCR beta chain derives from a study of T cells in Graves' hyperthyroidism and ophthalmopathy. Study-level points and caveats: Ophthalmopathy stood apart from stable hyperthyroidism in a 13 V-J model. Blood also showed most of the thyroid clonotypes that were expanded above 0.001.

In regard to this clonotype: Its antigen is not identified.

Using RNA transcripts as the source, TCR beta CDR3 regions were amplified. First-round RT-PCR targeting the TCR CDR3 was performed with the HTBI primer set. TCRdb re-called the multiplex PCR reads with MiXCR, one entry per CDR3 protein. Here the sample spans 600,000 to 800,000 distinct CDR3 sequences, over 35% being singletons. The receptor was isolated from a woman between 40 and 55 years old with Graves' hyperthyroidism. Sequencing used blood.

This CDR3 is CASSYPMTGIERTEAFF. Here the CDR3 DNA reads TGTGCCAGCAGTTACCCGATGACGGGTATCGAGAGAACTGAAGCTTTCTTT. This chain links TRBV6-5 with TRBJ1-1; D gene ambiguous. Between the trimmed V and J ends, which lost 2 bases and 5 bases, there was a span of 21 bases. Germline V gene data show CDR1 as MNHEY and CDR2 as SVGAGI. CDR3 length equals 17 residues.